The next 26 T cell receptor beta chains were all read from a single sample in a study of control samples from healthy donors and cancer patients. Using immunoSEQ multiplex PCR, the repertoire was profiled, and TCRdb retains in-frame clones only, with some absent. The specimen's table records roughly 200,000 clones. The material sequenced was blood. The receptors derive from a woman under 40 in good health.

CDR3 in amino acids: CASSSPYEQYF. CDR3 DNA sequence: TGTGCCAGCAGTTCCCCCTACGAGCAGTACTTC. The V gene is TRBV6-2 or TRBV6-3, the J gene TRBJ2-7; D is ambiguous. The CDR3 sequence is 11 residues long. Germline V gene lookup returns CDR1 MNHEY and CDR2 SVGEGT. Trimming took 4 bases from V and 2 from J, leaving 3 bases between them.

The chain recombines TRBV4-1 with TRBJ1-4, with D unresolved. V dropped 1 base and J dropped 7 bases, with 7 bases sitting between them. The CDR3 is 13 residues long. CDR1 is MGHRA and CDR2 is YSYEKL in the germline V gene. The CDR3 sequence is CASSQVPGEKLFF. CDR3 nucleotide sequence: TGCGCCAGCAGCCAAGTCCCCGGTGAAAAACTGTTTTTT.

The chain has TRBV7-2 and TRBJ1-2, with 7 bases lining up with TRBD1. This CDR3 region has 13 residues. The V and J ends lost 5 bases and 2 bases, in that order; junction bases with no gene match: 2. Germline CDR1 is SGHTA and CDR2 is FQGNSA. This CDR3 is CASSDRANYGYTF. DNA for the CDR3: TGTGCCAGCAGCGACAGGGCCAACTATGGCTACACCTTC.

The chain has TRBV28 and TRBJ1-5, with D uncertain. The CDR3 has 15 amino acids. Germline assignment: CDR1 MDHEN and CDR2 SYDVKM. V lost 6 bases and J 0 bases, leaving 12 bases between the germline ends. The CDR3 nucleotides are TGTGCCAGCAGCTTTCGTGGGTATAGCAATCAGCCCCAGCATTTT. Its protein product is CASSFRGYSNQPQHF.

The chain links TRBV18 to TRBJ2-1; the D gene is possibly TRBD1 (6 bases). Trimming took off 2 bases at V and 7 bases at J, with 24 bases between the two ends. CDR3 length equals 18 residues. Germline V gene data show CDR1 as KGHSH and CDR2 as LQKENI. In nucleotides, the CDR3 is TGTGCCAGCTCACCAACCCTTTCGGGCAGGGGCCTGTTAAATGAGCAGTTCTTC. It yields the protein CASSPTLSGRGLLNEQFF.

J is TRBJ2-1 and V is TRBV27; D gene ambiguous. This CDR3 is 12 amino acids long. The V end lost 5 bases, the J end lost 12 bases, and 14 bases lay between the germline ends. Germline loops: CDR1 MNHEY, CDR2 SMNVEV (reference sequence). This CDR3 reads CASSAQGLMQFF. The CDR3 DNA is TGTGCCAGCAGTGCGCAAGGGCTGATGCAGTTCTTC.

The chain carries TRBV10-3 and TRBJ2-1; 7 bases agree with TRBD1. The CDR3 covers 14 residues. The germline V gene has CDR1 ENHRY and CDR2 SYGVKD. After removal of 8 bases from V and 6 bases from J, the junction contained 10 bases not matched to a gene. DNA of the CDR3: TGTGCCATCGGGGCCCTGACAGGGCCCAATGAGCAGTTCTTC. Translating gives CAIGALTGPNEQFF.

This CDR3 is CASNPGQGAGELFF. CDR3 nucleotides: TGTGCCAGCAACCCGGGACAGGGGGCCGGGGAGCTGTTTTTT. This chain joins TRBV27 and TRBJ2-2, with TRBD1 matching over 11 bases. Trimming removed 7 bases from V and 6 bases from J; junction bases left unmatched: 4. There are 14 residues in the CDR3. CDR1 MNHEY and CDR2 SMNVEV come from the germline V gene (reference sequence).

The genes are TRBV3-1 (or the pseudogene TRBV3-2) and TRBJ1-6; the D gene is possibly TRBD1 (5 bases). The CDR3 runs to 14 residues. In germline, CDR1 is LGHDT, CDR2 YNNKEL (reference sequence). V was pared by 4 bases and J by 6 bases, with 10 bases between. CDR3 sequence (DNA): TGTGCCAGCAGCCTGGGACGGTTTAATTCACCCCTCCACTTT. Protein: CASSLGRFNSPLHF.

This rearrangement joins TRBV2 to TRBJ2-7; D is tentatively TRBD1 or TRBD2 (5 bases each). Germline loops: CDR1 SNHLY, CDR2 FYNNEI. The CDR3 runs to 14 residues. The ends were cut back, 6 bases at V and 5 bases at J, with 17 bases in the middle. In nucleotides, the CDR3 is TGTGCCAGCAGACCAGGGACCACCCAACACGAGCAGTACTTC. Its translation: CASRPGTTQHEQYF.

The rearrangement joins TRBV7-8 to TRBJ1-2; TRBD1 agrees at 9 bases. CDR3 length equals 15 residues. Germline CDR1 reads SGHVS; CDR2 reads FQNEAQ. Losses at the gene ends were 5 bases for V and 2 bases for J; bases not matched to a gene: 6. The CDR3 coding sequence is TGTGCCAGCAGCAAGGCCGGGACAGGGAACTATGGCTACACCTTC. Translated: CASSKAGTGNYGYTF.

The chain employs TRBV6-4 and TRBJ1-1, with a weak D call TRBD1 (5 bases). V dropped 6 bases and J dropped 7 bases, with 12 bases sitting between them. This CDR3 spans 12 amino acids. CDR1 and CDR2 (germline): MRHNA, SNTAGT. This CDR3 reads CASRGDGGEAFF. CDR3 nucleotides: TGTGCCAGCAGGGGGGACGGCGGTGAAGCTTTCTTT.

The J gene is TRBJ1-5, the V gene TRBV15, with a tentative D call TRBD1 (5 bases). The CDR3 spans 16 residues. V was trimmed by 2 bases and J by 6 bases, leaving 17 bases between them. Germline-derived CDR1 and CDR2 are LNHNV and YYDKDF (reference sequence). The CDR3 nucleotides are TGTGCCACCAGCAGAAAGGGCAGGGACCCGTTTCAGCCCCAGCATTTT. Encoded protein: CATSRKGRDPFQPQHF.

This chain links TRBV10-2 with TRBJ2-3, with D perhaps matching TRBD2 (5 bases). Deletions cut 11 bases from V and 5 bases from J, with 20 bases between. Germline CDR1 and CDR2: WSHSY and SAAADI. The CDR3 extends over 14 amino acids. CDR3 DNA sequence: TGCGCCGGTAATAGCGTTCGGGTGGGAGATACGCAGTATTTT. Its protein product is CAGNSVRVGDTQYF.

The chain is built from TRBV7-8 and TRBJ1-5, with 9 bases fitting TRBD1. Losses at the gene ends were 7 bases for V and 4 bases for J; bases not matched to a gene: 20. The germline V gene has CDR1 SGHVS and CDR2 FQNEAQ. This CDR3 has 19 amino acids. CDR3 nucleotides: TGTGCCAGCACTTTTGTACATGACAGGGGAGACAGGGGGAATCAGCCCCAGCATTTT. Encoded protein: CASTFVHDRGDRGNQPQHF.

The genes are TRBV7-2 and TRBJ2-7, with 8 bases fitting TRBD2. Germline V gives CDR1 SGHTA, CDR2 FQGNSA. Germline trimming cut 5 bases from V and 4 bases from J; bases unmatched to any gene: 16. The CDR3 has 17 residues. This CDR3 reads CASSHRRGGSNRYEQYF. The CDR3 nucleotides read TGTGCCAGCAGCCATAGACGGGGGGGCTCGAATCGATACGAGCAGTACTTC.

The rearrangement links TRBV7-9 to TRBJ2-2; perhaps TRBD1 as D (6 bases). CDR3 size: 14 residues. Germline values: CDR1 SEHNR, CDR2 FQNEAQ (reference sequence). The V gene lost 3 bases and the J gene lost 5 bases, with 10 bases spanning the gap. As DNA, the CDR3 is TGTGCCAGCAGCTTTGGACAGTTTACCGGGGAGCTGTTTTTT. It yields the protein CASSFGQFTGELFF.

The CDR3 bases are TGTGCCACCAGCCCTGCCCTTAACACTGAAGCTTTCTTT. As protein: CATSPALNTEAFF. The chain recombines TRBV15 with TRBJ1-1; no reliable D call. Germline CDR1 and CDR2: LNHNV and YYDKDF (reference sequence). The V end was cut by 5 bases, the J end by 2 bases, with 9 bases between. The CDR3 runs to 13 residues.

V gene TRBV7-9 combines with J gene TRBJ2-7, with D unclear. V was shortened by 3 bases and J by 0 bases, with 3 bases between the two germline ends. CDR3 size: 12 residues. Germline CDR1 and CDR2: SEHNR and FQNEAQ (reference sequence). The CDR3 coding sequence is TGTGCCAGCAGCTTCAGCTCCTACGAGCAGTACTTC. Encoded protein: CASSFSSYEQYF.

V and J are TRBV5-6 and TRBJ1-1; 7 nucleotides line up with TRBD1. There are 15 residues in the CDR3. From germline, CDR1 is SGHDT and CDR2 YYEEEE. V shed 1 base and J 4 bases; nucleotides not matched to a gene: 7. CDR3 residues: CASSLTGASFTEAFF. The CDR3 DNA sequence: TGTGCCAGCAGCTTGACAGGGGCTTCTTTCACTGAAGCTTTCTTT.

This rearrangement joins TRBV5-1 to TRBJ1-3; a possible D gene is TRBD1 (5 bases). CDR3 size: 14 residues. CDR1 is SGHRS and CDR2 is YFSETQ in the germline V gene. The V end lost 0 bases, the J end lost 2 bases, and 6 bases lay between the germline ends. CDR3 sequence (DNA): TGCGCCAGCAGCTTGGAGGGGACTGGAAACACCATATATTTT. Translated: CASSLEGTGNTIYF.

The chain couples TRBV18 to TRBJ1-4; tentative D call: TRBD1 (6 bases). Trimming took off 1 base at V and 8 bases at J, with 17 bases between the two ends. CDR1 and CDR2 from the germline V gene are KGHSH and LQKENI. This CDR3 has 16 amino acids. The CDR3 DNA follows: TGTGCCAGCTCACCACGTATCCAGGGGCATATCGAAAAACTGTTTTTT. Translated: CASSPRIQGHIEKLFF.

The rearrangement links TRBV5-1 to TRBJ1-1; D uncertain. The germline CDR1 and CDR2 sequences are SGHRS and YFSETQ. This CDR3 contains 15 residues. V was cut by 0 bases and J by 5 bases, with 14 bases left in between. The CDR3 spells CASSLAEREGTEAFF. The CDR3 DNA sequence: TGCGCCAGCAGCTTGGCGGAAAGGGAGGGTACTGAAGCTTTCTTT.

This sequence joins TRBV21-1 and TRBJ1-2; whether TRBD1, the table's D call, matches the DNA was not checked. TRBV21-1 is annotated as a pseudogene. The CDR3 loop spans 15 amino acids. The CDR3 DNA reads TGTGCCAGCAGCAACTACGAGGGGACAGGGCAGGGCTACACCTTC. The encoded protein is CASSNYEGTGQGYTF.

This chain links TRBV25-1 with TRBJ1-2, with TRBD1 matching 8 bases. CDR3 length equals 13 residues. Germline V gene sequence: CDR1 MGHDK, CDR2 SYGVNS. J lost 8 bases, V lost 4 bases, and 6 bases had no gene match. CDR3 in DNA: TGTGCCAGCAGTGGGCAGGGGGCGAAAGGCTACACCTTC. It yields the protein CASSGQGAKGYTF.

V is TRBV6-6 and J is TRBJ2-5; a possible D gene is TRBD1 (6 bases). Trimming left V 4 bases short and J 4 bases short, with 10 bases between. Germline V gene lookup returns CDR1 MNHNY and CDR2 SVGAGI (reference sequence). The CDR3 length is 13 residues. This CDR3 is CASSWTVTETQYF. The CDR3 DNA sequence: TGTGCCAGCAGTTGGACAGTAACAGAGACCCAGTACTTC.